This entry concerns a single T cell receptor beta chain. How the authors handled the data: Amplification of reference gene primers was used by the study to estimate nucleated cell counts. Assay used: immunoSEQ multiplex PCR; TCRdb lists only in-frame clones, some missing. That table is the source of V, J and clone size, and D and trimming were worked out from the DNA. The sample lists tens of thousands of clones; roughly 88% were seen once. The sample comes from a study of blood T cell repertoires in COVID-19. This CDR3 region has 15 residues. Trimming cost V 3 bases and J 10 bases; bases outside gene matches: 8. The germline gives CDR1 MNHNS, CDR2 SASEGT.

The clonotype originates from a man aged 80 or over with active or convalescent COVID-19. The material sequenced was peripheral blood. The chain employs TRBV6-1 and TRBJ1-6, with TRBD1 matching 8 bases. DNA of the CDR3: TGTGCCAGCAGTGACAGGGGGCGCCTCTCCTCACCCCTCCACTTT. Translated: CASSDRGRLSSPLHF.